This T cell receptor (beta chain) stems from a study of cytomegalovirus exposure and HLA in healthy donors. Study results and caveats: The CMV antigen specificity of a few CMV-associated chains was confirmed through in vitro analysis.

The CDR3 contains 14 residues. Germline CDR1 SGDLS, CDR2 YYNGEE. V was clipped by 4 bases and J by 4 bases, with 14 bases between them. Both 60 Vbeta primers and 13 Jbeta primers went into the PCR. Sequencing used immunoSEQ multiplex PCR; TCRdb keeps in-frame clones, though not all of them. The sample lists about 160,000 clones; 80% were seen once. Regarding this clone: What it binds is not known.

This chain joins TRBV9 and TRBJ2-5, with D perhaps TRBD2 (5 bases). The sequence was collected from a human donor in good health. Sequencing was carried out using PBMCs. The CDR3 spells CASSPPGELETQYF. In DNA, the CDR3 is TGTGCCAGCAGCCCCCCCGGGGAGCTAGAGACCCAGTACTTC.